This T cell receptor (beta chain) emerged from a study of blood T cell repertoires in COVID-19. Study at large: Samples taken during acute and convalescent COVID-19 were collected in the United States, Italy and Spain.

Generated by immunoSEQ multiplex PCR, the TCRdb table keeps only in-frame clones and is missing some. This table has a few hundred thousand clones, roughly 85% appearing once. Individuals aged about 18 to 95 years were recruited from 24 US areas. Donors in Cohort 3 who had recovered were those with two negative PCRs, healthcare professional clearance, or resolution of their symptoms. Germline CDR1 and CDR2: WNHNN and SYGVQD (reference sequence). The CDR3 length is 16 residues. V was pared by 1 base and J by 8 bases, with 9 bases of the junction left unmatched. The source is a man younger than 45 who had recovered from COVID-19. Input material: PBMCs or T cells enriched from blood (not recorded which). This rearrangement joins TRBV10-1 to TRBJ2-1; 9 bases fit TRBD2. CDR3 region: CASSEFGGGAKDEQFF. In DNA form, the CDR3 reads TGCGCCAGCAGTGAGTTCGGCGGGGGGGCGAAGGATGAGCAGTTCTTC.